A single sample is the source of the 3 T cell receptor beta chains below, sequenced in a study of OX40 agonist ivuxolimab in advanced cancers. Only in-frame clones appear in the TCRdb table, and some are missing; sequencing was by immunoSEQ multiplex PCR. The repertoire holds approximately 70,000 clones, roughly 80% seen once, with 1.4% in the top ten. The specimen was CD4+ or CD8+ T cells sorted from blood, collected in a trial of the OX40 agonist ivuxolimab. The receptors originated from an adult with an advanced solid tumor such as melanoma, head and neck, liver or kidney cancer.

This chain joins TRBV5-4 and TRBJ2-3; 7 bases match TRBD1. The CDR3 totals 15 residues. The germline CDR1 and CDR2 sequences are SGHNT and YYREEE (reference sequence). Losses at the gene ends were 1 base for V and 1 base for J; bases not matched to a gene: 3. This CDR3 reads CASSLIDRGTDTQYF. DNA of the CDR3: TGTGCCAGCAGCTTGATAGACAGGGGCACAGATACGCAGTATTTT.

The CDR3 loop reads CASSLIGTGKLSEQYF. In DNA, the CDR3 is TGTGCCAGCTCACTGATTGGGACAGGGAAATTGAGCGAGCAGTACTTC. The J gene is TRBJ2-7, the V gene TRBV18; 9 nucleotides line up with TRBD1. The V gene end was trimmed by 4 bases and the J gene end by 6 bases; junction bases not matched to a gene: 13. The length of the CDR3 is 16 residues. Germline CDR1 reads KGHSH; CDR2 reads LQKENI.

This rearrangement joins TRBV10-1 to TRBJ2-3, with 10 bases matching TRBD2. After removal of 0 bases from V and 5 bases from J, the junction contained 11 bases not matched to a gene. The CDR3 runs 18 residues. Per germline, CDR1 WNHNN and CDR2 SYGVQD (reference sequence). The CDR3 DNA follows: TGCGCCAGCAGTGAGTCGGGGGGGCTAGCGGGGGCAGGAGATACGCAGTATTTT. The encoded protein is CASSESGGLAGAGDTQYF.